A single sample is the source of the 21 T cell receptor beta chains below, sequenced in a study of shared clonotypes between healthy human individuals. Produced via immunoSEQ multiplex PCR; TCRdb's table is partial and in-frame only. The sample holds fewer than 700,000 clones; just over 75% are singletons and the top ten take around 13%. Sequenced: PBMCs. The receptors shown here come from a woman aged 40 to 50 in good health. Some clones in this sample may be carry-over from other donors' samples.

This chain connects TRBV5-1 to TRBJ2-1; weak D call: TRBD1 (5 bases). This CDR3 region has 15 residues. Germline CDR1 is SGHRS and CDR2 is YFSETQ. Trimming left V 1 base short and J 8 bases short, with 16 bases between. DNA for the CDR3: TGCGCCAGCAGCTTGACCTCAGACCAGGGCGATGAGCAGTTCTTC. It translates to CASSLTSDQGDEQFF.

This clone showed up just a few times. A far larger clone is one nucleotide away, so this likely arose from a read error. The rearrangement uses TRBV4-2 and TRBJ2-1, with 9 bases lining up with TRBD2. CDR1 is LGHNA, CDR2 YNFKEQ, per germline. The CDR3 is 16 residues long. The CDR3 here is CASSQDEGSGSNGQFF. CDR3 DNA: TGTGCCAGCAGCCAAGATGAAGGTAGCGGGAGCAATGGGCAGTTCTTC.

This clone has just a few counts. The V and J genes are TRBV6-1 and TRBJ1-5; the D is unclear. Trimming pared 3 bases from V and 5 bases from J, leaving 11 bases between. CDR3 length equals 14 residues. Germline V lookup: CDR1 MNHNS, CDR2 SASEGT. In DNA form, the CDR3 reads TGTGCCAGCAGTGATTTGACTATGTATCAGCCCCAGCATTTT. Protein sequence: CASSDLTMYQPQHF.

The chain joins TRBV7-2 to TRBJ2-7, with 9 bases that match TRBD1. Trimming cost V 3 bases and J 4 bases; bases outside gene matches: 4. CDR1 is SGHTA, CDR2 FQGNSA, per germline. This CDR3 is 14 amino acids long. The CDR3 nucleotides are TGTGCCAGCAGCTTCCCGGGACAGGGATACGAGCAGTACTTC. Protein sequence: CASSFPGQGYEQYF.

The chain employs TRBV18 and TRBJ1-4; no reliable D call. The CDR3 covers 15 residues. Trimming removed 4 bases at V and 2 bases at J, with 11 bases between. Germline V gene sequence: CDR1 KGHSH, CDR2 LQKENI. The CDR3 region is CASSRDWTTNEKLFF. Here the CDR3 DNA reads TGTGCCAGCTCACGTGATTGGACGACTAATGAAAAACTGTTTTTT.

This chain joins TRBV6-6 and TRBJ1-5, with a possible D match to TRBD1 (5 bases). The ends were cut back, 4 bases at V and 7 bases at J, with 11 bases in the middle. The germline V gene encodes CDR1 MNHNY and CDR2 SVGAGI (reference sequence). The CDR3 runs to 13 residues. The CDR3 DNA reads TGTGCCAGCAGTTCTCAGGGCTGGCAGCCCCAGCATTTT. Protein sequence: CASSSQGWQPQHF.

This chain uses TRBV30 with TRBJ2-1; 12 nucleotides match TRBD2. Germline V gives CDR1 GTSNPN, CDR2 SVGIG (reference sequence). This CDR3 spans 16 amino acids. V shed 3 bases, J shed 3 bases, and the junction held 6 bases outside the gene matches. The CDR3 region has the DNA TGTGCCTGGAGCTCTGGACTAGCGGGGCTCTACAATGAGCAGTTCTTC. Translated, it gives CAWSSGLAGLYNEQFF.

J is TRBJ2-7 and V is TRBV7-9; D is undetermined. V was clipped by 0 bases and J by 0 bases, with 9 bases between them. CDR3 length: 15 amino acids. CDR1 is SEHNR and CDR2 is FQNEAQ in the germline V gene (reference sequence). The CDR3 DNA follows: TGTGCCAGCAGCTTAGCGGGTTCAGGCTCCTACGAGCAGTACTTC. Its translation: CASSLAGSGSYEQYF.

The chain links TRBV6-5 to TRBJ2-2, with TRBD1 identical over 8 bases. J lost 6 bases, V lost 9 bases, and 12 bases had no gene match. There are 15 residues in the CDR3. Germline V gene lookup returns CDR1 MNHEY and CDR2 SVGAGI. CDR3: CASSLSQGAAGELFF. DNA for the CDR3: TGTGCCAGTTCGCTGTCCCAGGGGGCAGCCGGGGAGCTGTTTTTT.

The rearrangement uses TRBV6-1 and TRBJ1-2; no firm D call. Trimming stripped 2 bases from V and 4 bases from J, with 5 bases between. CDR3 length equals 12 residues. The germline V gene has CDR1 MNHNS and CDR2 SASEGT. The DNA of the CDR3 is TGTGCCAGCAGTGAACCCGTCTATGGCTACACCTTC. It yields the protein CASSEPVYGYTF.

This sequence joins TRBV6-1 and TRBJ1-1; TRBD1 matches 7 bases. Germline values: CDR1 MNHNS, CDR2 SASEGT. J gave up 1 base and V 8 bases, and 7 bases lay outside the gene matches. The CDR3 has 14 residues. CDR3 protein: CASVQGVTNTEAFF. CDR3 nucleotides: TGTGCCAGCGTCCAGGGGGTCACGAACACTGAAGCTTTCTTT.

CDR3 residues: CSVGSSGTGGIYGYTF. CDR3 nucleotides: TGCAGCGTTGGTAGTTCGGGGACAGGGGGCATCTATGGCTACACCTTC. This chain uses TRBV29-1 with TRBJ1-2; 12 nucleotides align to TRBD1. The ends lost 4 bases at V and 4 bases at J; junction bases unmatched: 10. The CDR3 has 16 amino acids. In germline, CDR1 is SQVTM, CDR2 ANQGSEA.

This rearrangement joins TRBV27 to TRBJ2-1; D is undetermined. Germline loops: CDR1 MNHEY, CDR2 SMNVEV (reference sequence). V lost 6 bases and J lost 15, with 21 bases in between. The CDR3 loop spans 13 amino acids. CDR3 coding DNA: TGTGCCAGCAGCTTAGCTTTACACCCGAGGATGTTCTTC. This gives the protein CASSLALHPRMFF.

This clone came up a few times. The chain joins TRBV5-1 to TRBJ2-7; TRBD1 matches 9 bases. V shed 4 bases and J 4 bases; nucleotides not matched to a gene: 12. The CDR3 covers 16 residues. The germline CDR1 and CDR2 sequences are SGHRS and YFSETQ. This CDR3 is CASSPRPGTGWYEQYF. Here the CDR3 DNA reads TGCGCCAGCAGCCCCAGGCCGGGGACAGGGTGGTACGAGCAGTACTTC.

The V gene is TRBV4-2, the J gene TRBJ2-1; the D gene could be TRBD1 or TRBD2 (5 bases each). CDR1 and CDR2 from the germline V gene are LGHNA and YNFKEQ. This CDR3 has 15 residues. The ends were cut back, 0 bases at V and 6 bases at J, with 12 bases in the middle. The CDR3 is CASSQDGGAPNEQFF. The CDR3 coding sequence is TGTGCCAGCAGCCAAGATGGGGGAGCGCCCAATGAGCAGTTCTTC.

This clone occurred a few times. The chain carries TRBV20-1 and TRBJ2-5, with no clear D. TRBJ2-7 explains the end of the DNA better; the J call may be wrong. Germline V gene sequence: CDR1 DFQATT, CDR2 SNEGSKA (reference sequence). The length of the CDR3 is 8 residues. CDR3 amino acids: CSVGEQYF. The DNA of the CDR3 is TGCAGTGTTGGCGAGCAGTACTTC.

The table lists this clone with a count of one. The J gene is TRBJ2-1, the V gene TRBV5-6, with D perhaps TRBD1 (5 bases). Germline V gene data show CDR1 as SGHDT and CDR2 as YYEEEE. The CDR3 sequence is 17 residues long. V lost 0 bases to trimming and J lost 5 bases, with 18 bases between them. The DNA of the CDR3 is TGTGCCAGCAGCTTGGGAGGTGGGGCAAGGTGGAACAATGAGCAGTTCTTC. Translated, it gives CASSLGGGARWNNEQFF.

A few counts support this clone. The chain is built from TRBV10-3 and TRBJ1-2; D unclear. V gave up 4 bases and J gave up 5 bases, with 11 bases separating them. CDR3 size: 13 residues. Germline CDR1 ENHRY, CDR2 SYGVKD. The CDR3 spells CAISGPETYGYTF. The CDR3 DNA reads TGTGCCATCAGTGGGCCGGAGACTTATGGCTACACCTTC.

The V call is TRBV15, the J call TRBJ1-2; tentative D call: TRBD1 (5 bases). The CDR3 length is 12 residues. Germline V gene data show CDR1 as LNHNV and CDR2 as YYDKDF (reference sequence). Trimming removed 3 bases at V and 5 bases at J, with 7 bases between. Written as DNA, the CDR3 is TGTGCCACCAGCAGGGACATTTATGGCTACACCTTC. This gives the protein CATSRDIYGYTF.

This chain uses TRBV7-2 with TRBJ2-1; perhaps TRBD1 as D (6 bases). Trimming left V 0 bases short and J 0 bases short, with 15 bases between. CDR1 is SGHTA, CDR2 FQGNSA, per germline. This CDR3 spans 18 amino acids. The CDR3, as DNA: TGTGCCAGCAGCTTAGCCACCTACAGGGTCGGCTCCTACAATGAGCAGTTCTTC. This translates into CASSLATYRVGSYNEQFF.

The chain uses TRBV5-4 and TRBJ2-7; 8 nucleotides agree with TRBD2. This CDR3 is 15 amino acids long. V shed 4 bases, J shed 5 bases, and the junction held 11 bases outside the gene matches. Germline V gives CDR1 SGHNT, CDR2 YYREEE (reference sequence). CDR3 amino acids: CASSPGTRITHEQYF. In nucleotides, the CDR3 is TGTGCCAGCAGCCCCGGGACTAGAATTACTCACGAGCAGTACTTC.